This section outlines one T cell receptor beta chain sequence together with its context. Its antigen is not known. Germline V CDR1 and CDR2: LGHNA, YSLEER. The CDR3 contains 17 residues. V lost 4 bases to trimming and J lost 7 bases; unmatched junction nucleotides: 9. The table came from immunoSEQ multiplex PCR; TCRdb's copy has only in-frame clones and leaves some out. The data show roughly 60,000 clones, around 93% seen once. This sample is part of a study of OX40 agonist ivuxolimab in advanced cancers. Study-level information: The dose of intravenous ivuxolimab that patients received every 2 weeks ranged from 0.01 to 10 mg/kg. Eligibility admitted prior anti-PD-1, anti-PD-L1 or anti-CTLA-4 therapy; about 39% had some. General study results and limits: Some nonresponders additionally presented with little normalized T-cell clonal expansion.

A history of autoimmune disease or systemic immunosuppression excluded patients. The chain links TRBV4-3 to TRBJ2-1, with TRBD2 matching 14 bases. The sequencing used CD4+ or CD8+ T cells sorted from blood, collected in a trial of the OX40 agonist ivuxolimab. The clonotype was recovered from an adult with an advanced solid tumor such as melanoma, head and neck, liver or kidney cancer. The CDR3: CASSRGTSGSQGNEQFF. CDR3 in DNA: TGCGCCAGCAGCCGGGGGACTAGCGGGAGCCAAGGAAATGAGCAGTTCTTC.